This T cell receptor beta chain was profiled in a study of cytomegalovirus exposure and HLA in healthy donors. Researchers ran the PCR with 60 Vbeta and 13 Jbeta primers. Libraries were prepared by immunoSEQ multiplex PCR; TCRdb keeps only in-frame clonotypes and omits some of them. Altogether about 120,000 clones are present, roughly 65% being singletons, with the ten largest covering roughly 10%. The CDR3 loop spans 15 amino acids. V lost 4 bases to trimming and J lost 9 bases; unmatched junction nucleotides: 9. Germline lookup yields CDR1 MNHEY and CDR2 SVGAGI. The gene calls are TRBV6-5 and TRBJ1-3; 10 bases agree with TRBD1. The sequence came from a man aged 40-55 years in good health and CMV-seropositive. Sequencing used PBMCs. CDR3 bases: TGTGCCAGCAGTTCCACACGACAGGGGGCGGGCACCATATATTTT. This sequence encodes CASSSTRQGAGTIYF.